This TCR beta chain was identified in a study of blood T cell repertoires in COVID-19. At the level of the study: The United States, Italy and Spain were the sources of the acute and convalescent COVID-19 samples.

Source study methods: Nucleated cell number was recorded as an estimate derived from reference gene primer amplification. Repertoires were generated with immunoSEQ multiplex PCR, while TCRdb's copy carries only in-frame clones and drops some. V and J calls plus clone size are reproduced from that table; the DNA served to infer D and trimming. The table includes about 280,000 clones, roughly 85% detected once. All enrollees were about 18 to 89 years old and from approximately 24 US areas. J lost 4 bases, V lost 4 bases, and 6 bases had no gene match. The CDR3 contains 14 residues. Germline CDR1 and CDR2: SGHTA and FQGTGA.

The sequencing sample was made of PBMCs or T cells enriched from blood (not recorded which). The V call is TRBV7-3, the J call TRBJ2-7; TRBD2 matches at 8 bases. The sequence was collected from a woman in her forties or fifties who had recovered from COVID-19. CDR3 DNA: TGTGCCAGCAGCTCCTACGGGGGGGCTTACGAGCAGTACTTC. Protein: CASSSYGGAYEQYF.